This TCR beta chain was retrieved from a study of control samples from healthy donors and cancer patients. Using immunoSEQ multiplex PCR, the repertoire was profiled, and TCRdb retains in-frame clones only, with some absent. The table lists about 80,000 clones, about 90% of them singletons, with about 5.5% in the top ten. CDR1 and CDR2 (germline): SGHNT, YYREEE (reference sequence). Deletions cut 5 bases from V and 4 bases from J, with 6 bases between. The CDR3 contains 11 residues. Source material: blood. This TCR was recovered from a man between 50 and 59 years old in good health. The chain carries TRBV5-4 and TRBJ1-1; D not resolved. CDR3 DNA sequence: TGTGCCAGCAGGTCGGGCACTGAAGCTTTCTTT. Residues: CASRSGTEAFF.